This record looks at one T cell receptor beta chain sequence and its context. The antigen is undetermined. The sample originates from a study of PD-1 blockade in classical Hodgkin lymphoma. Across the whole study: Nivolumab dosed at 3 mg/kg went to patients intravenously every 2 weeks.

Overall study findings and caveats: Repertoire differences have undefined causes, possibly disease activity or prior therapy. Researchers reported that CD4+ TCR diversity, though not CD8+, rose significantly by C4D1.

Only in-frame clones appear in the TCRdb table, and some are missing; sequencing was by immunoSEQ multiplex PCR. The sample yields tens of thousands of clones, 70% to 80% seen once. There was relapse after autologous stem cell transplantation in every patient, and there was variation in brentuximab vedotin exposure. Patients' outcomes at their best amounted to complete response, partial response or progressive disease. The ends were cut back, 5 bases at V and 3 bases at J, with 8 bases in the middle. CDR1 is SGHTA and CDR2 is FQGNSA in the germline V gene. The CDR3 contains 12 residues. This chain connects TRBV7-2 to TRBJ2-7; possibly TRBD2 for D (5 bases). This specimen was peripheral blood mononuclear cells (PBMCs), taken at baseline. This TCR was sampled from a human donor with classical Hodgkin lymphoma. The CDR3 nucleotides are TGTGCCAGCAGCGAAGGGAGCTACGAGCAGTACTTC. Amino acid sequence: CASSEGSYEQYF. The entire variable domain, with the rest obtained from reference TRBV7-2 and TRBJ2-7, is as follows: GAGVSQSPSNKVTEKGKDVELRCDPISGHTALYWYRQSLGQGLEFLIYFQGNSAPDKSGLPSDRFSAERTGGSVSTLTIQRTQQEDSAVYLCASSEGSYEQYFGPGTRLTVT.